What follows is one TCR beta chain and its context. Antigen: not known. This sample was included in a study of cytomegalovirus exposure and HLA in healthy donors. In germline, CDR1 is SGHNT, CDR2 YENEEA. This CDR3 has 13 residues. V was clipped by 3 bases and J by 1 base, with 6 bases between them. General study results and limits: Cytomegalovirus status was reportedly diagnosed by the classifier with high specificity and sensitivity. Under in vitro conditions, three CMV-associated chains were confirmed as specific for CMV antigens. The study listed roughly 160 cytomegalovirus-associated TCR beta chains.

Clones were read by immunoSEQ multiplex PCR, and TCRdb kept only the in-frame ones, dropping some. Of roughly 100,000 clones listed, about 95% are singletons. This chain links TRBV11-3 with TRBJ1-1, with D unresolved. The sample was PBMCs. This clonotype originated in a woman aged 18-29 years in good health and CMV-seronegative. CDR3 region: CASSFNGNTEAFF. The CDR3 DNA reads TGTGCCAGCAGCTTCAACGGGAACACTGAAGCTTTCTTT.